This T cell receptor (beta chain) comes out of a study of T cells after yellow fever vaccination. TCRdb passed the 5' RACE reads through MiXCR, listing each CDR3 protein once. The repertoire holds 150,000 to 200,000 distinct CDR3 sequences, 9.5% to 12% seen once, with approximately 34% in the top ten. This clonotype was counted ten times or more. This clonotype was obtained from a man aged 18-30 years who received the YFV17D yellow fever vaccine. The starting material was CD8+ T cells sorted from PBMCs, obtained 15 days after the yellow fever booster vaccination.

CDR3 residues: CASSQGARANVLTF. CDR3 bases: TGCGCCAGCAGCCAGGGGGCCAGGGCCAACGTCCTGACTTTC. The genes are TRBV4-3 and TRBJ2-6; possibly TRBD1 for D (6 bases). With 3 bases removed from V and 5 bases from J, the gap between germline ends came to 8 bases. In germline, CDR1 is LGHNA, CDR2 YSLEER. The CDR3 runs 14 residues.